The 13 T cell receptor beta chains presented below share a single source sample, sequenced in a study of siplizumab effects on memory and regulatory T cells (dated by TCRdb to between 2017 and 2020). Library preparation was by the immunoSEQ multiplex PCR assay. In its TCRdb copy, this immuneACCESS table keeps in-frame sequences only and misses some clones. Where compared with another copy, unresolved V genes explain less than half of these, and the others have no known cause. In all, the sample holds about 87,000 clones, and 75% to 90% of those were seen once. Around 16% of the sample lies in the top ten. The sample comprised CD4+ T cells sorted from blood. Receptors originate from a human donor in good health.

The CDR3 coding sequence is TGTGCCAGTAGTATACATCGACACCCTAATCAGCCCCAGCATTTT. It codes for CASSIHRHPNQPQHF. The V and J genes are TRBV19 and TRBJ1-5, with D uncertain. V was clipped by 2 bases and J by 4 bases, with 12 bases between them. The CDR3 sequence is 15 residues long. CDR1 and CDR2 from the germline V gene are LNHDA and SQIVND (reference sequence).

This clone occurred a few times. The V and J genes are TRBV5-4 and TRBJ2-1, with 8 bases lining up with TRBD2. V was pared by 4 bases and J by 8 bases, with 11 bases of the junction left unmatched. This CDR3 is 15 amino acids long. CDR1 SGHNT and CDR2 YYREEE come from the germline V gene (reference sequence). DNA of the CDR3: TGTGCCAGCAGCAAGAGCGGGAGAGTGATAGATGAGCAGTTCTTC. Its translation is CASSKSGRVIDEQFF.

This chain uses TRBV5-6 with TRBJ2-5, with D possibly called TRBD1 or TRBD2 (5 bases each). Germline V lookup: CDR1 SGHDT, CDR2 YYEEEE. Trimming removed 3 bases at V and 1 base at J, with 16 bases between. CDR3 length: 16 residues. The CDR3 DNA follows: TGTGCCAGCAGCTGGCTAGCTCAGGGCGCCCAAGAGACCCAGTACTTC. Amino acids: CASSWLAQGAQETQYF. Full variable domain (rest looked up from reference TRBV5-6 and TRBJ2-5): DAGVTQSPTHLIKTRGQQVTLRCSPKSGHDTVSWYQQALGQGPQFIFQYYEEEERQRGNFPDRFSGHQFPNYSSELNVNALLLGDSALYLCASSWLAQGAQETQYFGPGTRLLVL.

V gene TRBV7-9 combines with J gene TRBJ1-2; 10 nucleotides agree with TRBD1. CDR1 SEHNR and CDR2 FQNEAQ come from the germline V gene (reference sequence). This CDR3 is 16 amino acids long. V was pared by 1 base and J by 4 bases, with 6 bases of the junction left unmatched. The CDR3 DNA follows: TGTGCCAGCAGCTTAGTCGGGACAGGGGAGGGCTATGGCTACACCTTC. Amino acid sequence: CASSLVGTGEGYGYTF.

The CDR3 DNA reads TGTGCCAGCACTCGAACGGGACAGGTCACAGATACGCAGTATTTT. As protein: CASTRTGQVTDTQYF. This sequence joins TRBV27 and TRBJ2-3; 8 bases line up with TRBD1. The trim removed 7 bases at V and 2 bases at J, leaving 8 bases unmatched. The CDR3 covers 15 residues. Germline V gene sequence: CDR1 MNHEY, CDR2 SMNVEV (reference sequence).

The gene calls are TRBV19 and TRBJ2-3, with TRBD2 matching 8 bases. In germline, CDR1 is LNHDA, CDR2 SQIVND (reference sequence). V was clipped by 5 bases and J by 0 bases; unmatched bases: 16. There are 19 residues in the CDR3. The CDR3 DNA reads TGTGCCAGTAGTGGATACATACTAGCGGAGCCAGTTAGCACAGATACGCAGTATTTT. It yields the protein CASSGYILAEPVSTDTQYF.

This clone was recorded only once. J is TRBJ2-1 and V is TRBV7-3; no clear D. Germline-derived CDR1 and CDR2 are SGHTA and FQGTGA. This CDR3 has 15 residues. Trimming shortened V by 1 base and J by 7 bases, and 14 bases separated the two germline ends. The CDR3 loop reads CASSLRATTQNEQFF. CDR3 nucleotides: TGTGCCAGCAGCTTAAGGGCCACCACACAGAATGAGCAGTTCTTC.

This sequence joins TRBV5-8 and TRBJ2-7; D remains unclear. V dropped 2 bases and J dropped 3 bases, with 6 bases sitting between them. The CDR3 spans 12 residues. Germline V gene data show CDR1 as SGHTS and CDR2 as YDEGEE. CDR3 amino acids: CASSFGDYEQYF. In DNA, the CDR3 is TGTGCCAGCAGCTTCGGCGACTACGAGCAGTACTTC. The full variable domain, rest sourced from reference TRBV5-8 and TRBJ2-7, is EAGVTQSPTHLIKTRGQQATLRCSPISGHTSVYWYQQALGLGLQFLLWYDEGEERNRGNFPPRFSGRQFPNYSSELNVNALELEDSALYLCASSFGDYEQYFGPGTRLTVT.

V usage is TRBV5-8 and J usage is TRBJ2-7; D unresolved. The CDR3 length is 11 residues. CDR1 SGHTS and CDR2 YDEGEE come from the germline V gene. The V end lost 2 bases, the J end lost 6 bases, and 6 bases lay between the germline ends. This CDR3 reads CASSFRGEQYF. In DNA form, the CDR3 reads TGTGCCAGCAGCTTTCGCGGCGAGCAGTACTTC.

The CDR3 bases are TGTGCCAGCAGTGACAGGGGACGGTGGGGCATTCAGTACTTC. Its protein is CASSDRGRWGIQYF. The chain is built from TRBV6-1 and TRBJ2-4; a weak D match, TRBD1 (6 bases). V lost 3 bases and J lost 9, with 15 bases in between. The germline CDR1 and CDR2 sequences are MNHNS and SASEGT. The length of the CDR3 is 14 residues.

This sequence joins TRBV19 and TRBJ1-1; 7 bases line up with TRBD1. This CDR3 has 14 residues. J lost 3 bases, V lost 6 bases, and 7 bases had no gene match. Germline-derived CDR1 and CDR2 are LNHDA and SQIVND (reference sequence). DNA of the CDR3: TGTGCCAGTAGGCAGGGGGTATCGGACACTGAAGCTTTCTTT. Amino acids: CASRQGVSDTEAFF.

The genes are TRBV18 and TRBJ2-5; TRBD1 is a possible D gene (5 bases). This CDR3 has 13 residues. Germline V gene lookup returns CDR1 KGHSH and CDR2 LQKENI. V was shortened by 6 bases and J by 1 base, with 9 bases between the two germline ends. CDR3 residues: CASSTDSQETQYF. The CDR3 nucleotides are TGTGCCAGCTCCACCGACAGCCAAGAGACCCAGTACTTC.

This chain joins TRBV6-5 and TRBJ2-1; TRBD2 aligns across 10 bases. CDR1 is MNHEY and CDR2 is SVGAGI in the germline V gene. The CDR3 is 15 residues long. V was pared by 7 bases and J by 8 bases, with 11 bases of the junction left unmatched. The CDR3 region is CASNPASGRTYEQFF. DNA for the CDR3: TGTGCCAGCAACCCGGCTAGCGGGAGAACCTATGAGCAGTTCTTC.